Included here is one T cell receptor beta chain sequence, with context. Some clones are missing from TCRdb's copy, which holds only in-frame ones; the method was immunoSEQ multiplex PCR. The table lists approximately 32,000 clones, around three quarters of them singletons. This sample was taken from a study of chemoradiotherapy in HPV16-positive cancers. Repeated repertoire sampling spanned the course of chemoradiotherapy. The V gene lost 5 bases and the J gene lost 2 bases, with 19 bases spanning the gap. CDR3 length: 17 amino acids. CDR1 is MGHRA, CDR2 YSYEKL, per germline. This chain links TRBV4-1 with TRBJ1-5; TRBD1 might be the D (5 bases). This TCR was recovered from a human donor with HPV-associated anogenital cancer. The sequencing used blood, collected from a patient who underwent chemoradiotherapy. The CDR3 protein is CASSSLGGGGRNQPQHF. The CDR3 DNA reads TGCGCCAGCAGCAGCCTGGGGGGGGGTGGGCGCAATCAGCCCCAGCATTTT.